This T cell receptor beta chain originates from a study of blood T cell repertoires in COVID-19. Study-level information: Sources were T cells, B-cell-depleted T cells, or PBMCs; the material itself was cDNA or gDNA.

Data came from immunoSEQ multiplex PCR; TCRdb stores just in-frame clones and leaves some out. The table has fewer than 300,000 clones, around 90% seen once. Participants had their cohort set by participant-reported clinical history. Germline V gene data show CDR1 as MNHEY and CDR2 as SMNVEV (reference sequence). Losses at the gene ends were 6 bases for V and 5 bases for J; bases not matched to a gene: 6. The CDR3 extends over 15 amino acids. The sequenced sample was PBMCs or T cells enriched from blood (not recorded which). The receptor's source is a woman younger than 45 who had recovered from COVID-19. The chain has TRBV27 and TRBJ2-1; 11 nucleotides line up with TRBD2. CDR3 amino acids: CASRPIAGGNNEQFF. In nucleotides, the CDR3 is TGTGCCAGCAGACCAATAGCGGGAGGGAACAATGAGCAGTTCTTC.